This TCR beta chain was captured by sequencing in a study of PD-L1 blockade in urothelial cancer. Overall study context: About 85% of the roughly 29 patients were men whose urothelial cancer was bladder-origin. Researchers found blood samples held a median of approximately 150,000 T cells. Prior chemotherapy in patients spanned 0 to 3 regimens.

V was cut by 9 bases and J by 5 bases, with 20 bases left in between. CDR3 length: 15 residues. Germline V gene sequence: CDR1 LNHDA, CDR2 SQIVND (reference sequence). This table comes from immunoSEQ multiplex PCR, and its TCRdb copy is limited to in-frame clones, with some not included. The table lists about 40,000 clones, around 80% of them singletons. Study results and limitations: At 3 weeks on treatment, tumor-associated clones expanded more with durable benefit.

In the case of this clone: Antigen specificity is unknown.

The chain combines TRBV19 with TRBJ1-5; D unclear. The starting material was PBMCs, obtained around atezolizumab (anti-PD-L1) treatment. The receptor was isolated from a man aged 60 to 69 with urothelial cancer. The CDR3 sequence is CASHGIGLRDQPQHF. CDR3 DNA: TGTGCCAGCCATGGTATTGGATTACGGGATCAGCCCCAGCATTTT.